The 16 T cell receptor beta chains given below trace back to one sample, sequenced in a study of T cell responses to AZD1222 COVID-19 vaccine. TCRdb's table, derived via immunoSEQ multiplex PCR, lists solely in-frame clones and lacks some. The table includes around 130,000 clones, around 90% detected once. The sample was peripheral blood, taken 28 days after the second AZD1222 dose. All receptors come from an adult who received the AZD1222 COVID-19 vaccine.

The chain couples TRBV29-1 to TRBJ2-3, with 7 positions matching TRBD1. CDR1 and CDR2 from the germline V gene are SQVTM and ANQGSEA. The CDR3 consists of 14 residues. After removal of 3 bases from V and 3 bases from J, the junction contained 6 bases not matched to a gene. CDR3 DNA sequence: TGCAGCGTTGACGGCAGGGGGTTGACAGATACGCAGTATTTT. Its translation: CSVDGRGLTDTQYF.

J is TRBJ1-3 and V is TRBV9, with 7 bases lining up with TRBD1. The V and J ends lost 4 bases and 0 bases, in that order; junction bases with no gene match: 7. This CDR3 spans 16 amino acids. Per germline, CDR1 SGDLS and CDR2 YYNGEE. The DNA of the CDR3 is TGTGCCAGCAGCATAGTCGGGACAGTCTCTGGAAACACCATATATTTT. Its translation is CASSIVGTVSGNTIYF. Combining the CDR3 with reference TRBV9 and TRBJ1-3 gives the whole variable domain DSGVTQTPKHLITATGQRVTLRCSPRSGDLSVYWYQQSLDQGLQFLIQYYNGEERAKGNILERFSAQQFPDLHSELNLSSLELGDSALYFCASSIVGTVSGNTIYFGEGSWLTVV.

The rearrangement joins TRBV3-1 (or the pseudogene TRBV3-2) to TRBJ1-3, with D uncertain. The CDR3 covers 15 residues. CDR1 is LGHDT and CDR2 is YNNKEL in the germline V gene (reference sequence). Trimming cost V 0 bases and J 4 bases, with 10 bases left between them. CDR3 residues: CASSQDASWGNTIYF. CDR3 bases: TGTGCCAGCAGCCAAGATGCTTCGTGGGGAAACACCATATATTTT.

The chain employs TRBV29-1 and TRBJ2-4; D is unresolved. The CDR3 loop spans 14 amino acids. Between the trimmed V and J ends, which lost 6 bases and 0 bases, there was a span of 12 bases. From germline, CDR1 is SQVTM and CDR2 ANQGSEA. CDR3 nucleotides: TGCAGCGTCGGACCGGGTCCAGCCAAAAACATTCAGTACTTC. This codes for CSVGPGPAKNIQYF.

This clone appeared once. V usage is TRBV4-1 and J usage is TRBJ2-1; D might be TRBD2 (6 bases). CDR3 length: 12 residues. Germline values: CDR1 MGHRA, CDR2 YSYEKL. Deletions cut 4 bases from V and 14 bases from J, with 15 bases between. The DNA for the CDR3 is TGCGCCAGCAGCCCGCTTAACGGCGGGGAGTTCTTC. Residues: CASSPLNGGEFF.

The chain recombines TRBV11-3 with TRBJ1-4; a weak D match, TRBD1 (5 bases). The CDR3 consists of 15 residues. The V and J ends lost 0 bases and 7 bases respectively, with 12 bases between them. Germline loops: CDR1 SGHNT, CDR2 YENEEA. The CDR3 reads CASSLEEGRSEKLFF. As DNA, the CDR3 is TGTGCCAGCAGCTTAGAGGAGGGACGGAGTGAAAAACTGTTTTTT.

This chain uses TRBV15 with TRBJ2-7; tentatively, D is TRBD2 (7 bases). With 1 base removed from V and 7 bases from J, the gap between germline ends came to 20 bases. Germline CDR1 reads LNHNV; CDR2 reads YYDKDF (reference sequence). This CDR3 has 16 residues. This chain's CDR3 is CATSRVGRGAIIEQYF. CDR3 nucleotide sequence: TGTGCCACCAGCAGAGTCGGACGGGGGGCTATTATAGAGCAGTACTTC. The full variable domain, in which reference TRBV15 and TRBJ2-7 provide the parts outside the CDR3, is DAMVIQNPRYQVTQFGKPVTLSCSQTLNHNVMYWYQQKSSQAPKLLFHYYDKDFNNEADTPDNFQSRRPNTSFCFLDIRSPGLGDTAMYLCATSRVGRGAIIEQYFGPGTRLTVT.

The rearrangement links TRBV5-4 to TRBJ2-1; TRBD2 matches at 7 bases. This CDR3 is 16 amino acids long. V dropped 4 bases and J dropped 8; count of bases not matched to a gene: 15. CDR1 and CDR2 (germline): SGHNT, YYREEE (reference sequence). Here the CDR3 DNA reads TGTGCCAGCAGCCCAGGCGGCGGGAGACATATCGATGAGCAGTTCTTC. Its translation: CASSPGGGRHIDEQFF.

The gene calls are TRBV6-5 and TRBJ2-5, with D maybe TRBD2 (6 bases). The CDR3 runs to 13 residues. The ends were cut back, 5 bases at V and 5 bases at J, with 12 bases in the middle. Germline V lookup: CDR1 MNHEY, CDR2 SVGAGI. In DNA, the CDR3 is TGTGCCAGCAGTCTACTAGCAGCTGAGACCCAGTACTTC. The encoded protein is CASSLLAAETQYF.

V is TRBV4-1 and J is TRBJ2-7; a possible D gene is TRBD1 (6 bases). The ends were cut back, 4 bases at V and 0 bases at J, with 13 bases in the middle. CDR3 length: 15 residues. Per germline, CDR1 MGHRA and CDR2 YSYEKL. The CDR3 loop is CASSRFDRSSYEQYF. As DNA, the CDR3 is TGCGCCAGCAGCCGTTTCGACAGGAGCTCCTACGAGCAGTACTTC.

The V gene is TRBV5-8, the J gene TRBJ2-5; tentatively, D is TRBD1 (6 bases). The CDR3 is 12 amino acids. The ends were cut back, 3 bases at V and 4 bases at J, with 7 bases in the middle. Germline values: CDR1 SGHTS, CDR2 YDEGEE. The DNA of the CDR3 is TGTGCCAGCAGCTACAGGGCAGAGACCCAGTACTTC. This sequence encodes CASSYRAETQYF. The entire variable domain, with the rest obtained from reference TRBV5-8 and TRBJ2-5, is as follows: EAGVTQSPTHLIKTRGQQATLRCSPISGHTSVYWYQQALGLGLQFLLWYDEGEERNRGNFPPRFSGRQFPNYSSELNVNALELEDSALYLCASSYRAETQYFGPGTRLLVL.

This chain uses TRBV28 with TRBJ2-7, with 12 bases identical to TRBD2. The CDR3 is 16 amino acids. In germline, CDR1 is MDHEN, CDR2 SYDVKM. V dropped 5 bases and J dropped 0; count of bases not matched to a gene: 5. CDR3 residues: CASSPGLAGSSYEQYF. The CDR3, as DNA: TGTGCCAGCAGTCCCGGACTAGCGGGGAGCTCCTACGAGCAGTACTTC. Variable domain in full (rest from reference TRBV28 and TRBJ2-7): DVKVTQSSRYLVKRTGEKVFLECVQDMDHENMFWYRQDPGLGLRLIYFSYDVKMKEKGDIPEGYSVSREKKERFSLILESASTNQTSMYLCASSPGLAGSSYEQYFGPGTRLTVT.

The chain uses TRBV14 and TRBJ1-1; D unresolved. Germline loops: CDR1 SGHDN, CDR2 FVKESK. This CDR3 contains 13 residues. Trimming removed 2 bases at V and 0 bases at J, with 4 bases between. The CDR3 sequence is CASSQHMNTEAFF. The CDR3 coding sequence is TGTGCCAGCAGCCAACACATGAACACTGAAGCTTTCTTT.

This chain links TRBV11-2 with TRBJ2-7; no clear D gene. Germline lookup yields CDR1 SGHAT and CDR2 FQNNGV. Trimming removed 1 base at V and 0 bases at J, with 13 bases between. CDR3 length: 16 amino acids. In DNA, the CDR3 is TGTGCCAGCAGCTTAGGAGCAAGGGTCACCTCCTACGAGCAGTACTTC. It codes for CASSLGARVTSYEQYF.

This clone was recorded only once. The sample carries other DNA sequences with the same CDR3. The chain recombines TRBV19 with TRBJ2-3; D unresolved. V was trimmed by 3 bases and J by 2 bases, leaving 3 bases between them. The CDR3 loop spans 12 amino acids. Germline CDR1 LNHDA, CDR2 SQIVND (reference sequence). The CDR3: CASSINTDTQYF. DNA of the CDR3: TGTGCCAGTAGTATTAACACAGATACGCAGTATTTT.

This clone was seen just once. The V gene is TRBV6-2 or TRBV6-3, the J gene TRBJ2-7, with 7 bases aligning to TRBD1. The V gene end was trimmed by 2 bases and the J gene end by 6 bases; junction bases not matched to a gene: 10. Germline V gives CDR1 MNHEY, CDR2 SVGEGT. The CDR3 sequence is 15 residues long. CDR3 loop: CASSYPRQGLFEQYF. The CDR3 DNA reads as TGTGCCAGCAGTTACCCGCGACAGGGTTTGTTCGAGCAGTACTTC.